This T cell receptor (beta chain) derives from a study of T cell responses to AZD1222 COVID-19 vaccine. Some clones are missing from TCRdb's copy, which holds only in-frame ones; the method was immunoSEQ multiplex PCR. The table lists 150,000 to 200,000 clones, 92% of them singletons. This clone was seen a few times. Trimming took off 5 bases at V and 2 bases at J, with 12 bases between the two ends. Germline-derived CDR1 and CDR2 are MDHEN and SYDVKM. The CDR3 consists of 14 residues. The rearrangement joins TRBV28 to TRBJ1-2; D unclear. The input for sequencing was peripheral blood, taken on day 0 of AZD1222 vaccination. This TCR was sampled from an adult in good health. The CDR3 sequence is CASSPAGENYGYTF. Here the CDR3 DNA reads TGTGCCAGCAGTCCCGCCGGAGAAAACTATGGCTACACCTTC.